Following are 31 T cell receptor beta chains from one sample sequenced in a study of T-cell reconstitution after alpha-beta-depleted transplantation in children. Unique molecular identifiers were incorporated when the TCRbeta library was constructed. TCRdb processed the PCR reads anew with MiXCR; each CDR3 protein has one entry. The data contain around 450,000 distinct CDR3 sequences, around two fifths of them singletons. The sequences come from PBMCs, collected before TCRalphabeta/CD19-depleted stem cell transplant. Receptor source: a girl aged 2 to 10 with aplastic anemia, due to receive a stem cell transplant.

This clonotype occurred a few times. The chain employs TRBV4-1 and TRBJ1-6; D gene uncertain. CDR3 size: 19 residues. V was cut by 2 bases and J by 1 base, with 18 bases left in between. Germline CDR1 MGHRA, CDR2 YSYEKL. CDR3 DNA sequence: TGCGCCAGCAGCCAAAATTTCCGTTTAGGGAGGTCCTATAATTCACCCCTCCACTTT. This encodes CASSQNFRLGRSYNSPLHF.

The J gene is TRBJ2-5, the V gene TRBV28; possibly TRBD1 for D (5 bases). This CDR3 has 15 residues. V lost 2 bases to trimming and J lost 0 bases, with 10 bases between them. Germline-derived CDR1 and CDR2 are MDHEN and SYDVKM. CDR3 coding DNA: TGTGCCAGCAGTTTAATCCAGGGATACCAAGAGACCCAGTACTTC. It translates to CASSLIQGYQETQYF.

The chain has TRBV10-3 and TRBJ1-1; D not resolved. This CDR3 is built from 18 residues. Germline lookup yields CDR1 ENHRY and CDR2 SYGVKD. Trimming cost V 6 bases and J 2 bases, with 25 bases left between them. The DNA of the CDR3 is TGTGCCATCAGACGGGAGAGTGGCGAACGTGGGCGAAACACTGAAGCTTTCTTT. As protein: CAIRRESGERGRNTEAFF.

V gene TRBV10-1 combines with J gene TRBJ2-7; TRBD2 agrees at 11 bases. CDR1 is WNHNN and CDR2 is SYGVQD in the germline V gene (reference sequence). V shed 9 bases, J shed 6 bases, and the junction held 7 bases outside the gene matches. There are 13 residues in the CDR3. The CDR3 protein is CASQLAGAAEQYF. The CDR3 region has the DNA TGCGCCAGTCAACTAGCGGGAGCAGCCGAGCAGTACTTC.

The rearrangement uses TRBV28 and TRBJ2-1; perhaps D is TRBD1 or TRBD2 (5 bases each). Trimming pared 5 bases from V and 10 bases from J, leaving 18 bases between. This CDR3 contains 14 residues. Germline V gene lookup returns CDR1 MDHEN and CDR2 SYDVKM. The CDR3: CASSLQWDPYEQFF. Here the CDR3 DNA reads TGTGCCAGCAGTCTCCAATGGGACCCCTACGAGCAGTTCTTC.

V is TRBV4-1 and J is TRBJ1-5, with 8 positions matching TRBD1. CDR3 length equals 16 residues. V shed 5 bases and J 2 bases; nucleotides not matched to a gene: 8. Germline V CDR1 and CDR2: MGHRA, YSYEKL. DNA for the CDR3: TGCGCCAGCAGCTTAATGGCGGGACAGGGCAATCAGCCCCAGCATTTT. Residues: CASSLMAGQGNQPQHF.

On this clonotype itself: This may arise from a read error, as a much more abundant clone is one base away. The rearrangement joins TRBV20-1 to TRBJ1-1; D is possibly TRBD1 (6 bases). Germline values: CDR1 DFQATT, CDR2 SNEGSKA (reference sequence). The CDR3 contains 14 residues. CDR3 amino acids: CIAREGGRDTEAFF. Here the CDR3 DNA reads TGCATTGCTAGAGAGGGGGGCCGGGACACTGAAGCTTTCTTT.

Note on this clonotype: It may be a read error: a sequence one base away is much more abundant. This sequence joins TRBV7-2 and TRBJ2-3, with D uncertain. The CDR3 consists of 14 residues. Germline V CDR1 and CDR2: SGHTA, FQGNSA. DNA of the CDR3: TGTTCCAGCAGCTTAGGTCCCCGCACAGATACGCAGTATTTT. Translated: CSSSLGPRTDTQYF.

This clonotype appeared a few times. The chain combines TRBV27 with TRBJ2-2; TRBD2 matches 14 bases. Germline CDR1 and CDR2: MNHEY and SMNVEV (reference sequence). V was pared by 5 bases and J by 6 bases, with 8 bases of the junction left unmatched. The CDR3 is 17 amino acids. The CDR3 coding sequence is TGTGCCAGCAGTACCCGACTAGCGGGAGGGAGTGCCGGGGAGCTGTTTTTT. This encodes CASSTRLAGGSAGELFF.

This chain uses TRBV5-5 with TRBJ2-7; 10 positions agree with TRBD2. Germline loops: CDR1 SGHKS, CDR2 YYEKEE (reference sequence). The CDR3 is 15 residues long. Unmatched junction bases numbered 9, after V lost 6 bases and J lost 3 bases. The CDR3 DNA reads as TGTGCCAGCACCCTAGGACTAGCGGAATTCTACGAGCAGTACTTC. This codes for CASTLGLAEFYEQYF.

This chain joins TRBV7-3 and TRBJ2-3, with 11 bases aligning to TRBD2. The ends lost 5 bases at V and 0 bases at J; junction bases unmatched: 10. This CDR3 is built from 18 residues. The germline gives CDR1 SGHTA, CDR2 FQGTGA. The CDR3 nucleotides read TGTGCCAGCAGCACCCCGACTAGCGGGGAGTCGAGCACAGATACGCAGTATTTT. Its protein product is CASSTPTSGESSTDTQYF.

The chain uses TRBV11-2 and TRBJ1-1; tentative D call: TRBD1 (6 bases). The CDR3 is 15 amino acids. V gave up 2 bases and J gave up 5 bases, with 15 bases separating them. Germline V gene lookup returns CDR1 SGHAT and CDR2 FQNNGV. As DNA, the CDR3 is TGTGCCAGCAGCTTAAGTCTTGGGGGCGGAACTGAAGCTTTCTTT. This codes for CASSLSLGGGTEAFF.

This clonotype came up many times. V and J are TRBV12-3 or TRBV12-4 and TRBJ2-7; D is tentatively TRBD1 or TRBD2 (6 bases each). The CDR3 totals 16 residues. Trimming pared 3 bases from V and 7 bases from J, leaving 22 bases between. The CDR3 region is CASSFTSGVKAGEQYF. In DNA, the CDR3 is TGTGCCAGCAGTTTTACGTCAGGGGTGAAGGCGGGGGAGCAGTACTTC.

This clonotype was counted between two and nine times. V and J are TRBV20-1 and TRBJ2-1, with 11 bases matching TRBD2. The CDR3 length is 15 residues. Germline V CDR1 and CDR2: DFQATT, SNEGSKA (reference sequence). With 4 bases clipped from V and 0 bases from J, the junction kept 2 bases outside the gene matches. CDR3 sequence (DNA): TGCAGTGCTATAACTAGCGGGAGCTCCTACAATGAGCAGTTCTTC. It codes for CSAITSGSSYNEQFF.

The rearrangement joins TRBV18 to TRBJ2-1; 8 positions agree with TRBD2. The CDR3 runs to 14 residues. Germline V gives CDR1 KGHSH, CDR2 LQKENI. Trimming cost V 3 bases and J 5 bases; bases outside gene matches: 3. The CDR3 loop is CASSPLAGDNEQFF. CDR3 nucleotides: TGTGCCAGCTCACCTCTAGCGGGCGACAATGAGCAGTTCTTC.

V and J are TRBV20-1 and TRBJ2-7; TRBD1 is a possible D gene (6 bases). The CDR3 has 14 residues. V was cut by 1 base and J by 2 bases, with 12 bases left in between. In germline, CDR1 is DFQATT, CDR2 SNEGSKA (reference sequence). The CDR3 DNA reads TGCAGTGCTAGAGGTGGCAAGGGGGCCTACGAGCAGTACTTC. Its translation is CSARGGKGAYEQYF.

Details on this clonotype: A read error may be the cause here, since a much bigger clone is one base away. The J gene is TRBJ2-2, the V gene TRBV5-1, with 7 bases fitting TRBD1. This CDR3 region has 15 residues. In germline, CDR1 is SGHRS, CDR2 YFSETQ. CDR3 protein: CDSSLRDSSTGELFF. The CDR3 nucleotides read TGCGACAGCAGCCTCCGGGACAGTTCCACCGGGGAGCTGTTTTTT. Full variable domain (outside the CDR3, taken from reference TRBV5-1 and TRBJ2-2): KAGVTQTPRYLIKTRGQQVTLSCSPISGHRSVSWYQQTPGQGLQFLFEYFSETQRNKGNFPGRFSGRQFSNSRSEMNVSTLELGDSALYLCDSSLRDSSTGELFFGEGSRLTVL.

CDR3 in amino acids: CATQAGPGYGYTF. The CDR3 DNA reads TGTGCCACCCAGGCCGGGCCTGGCTATGGCTACACCTTC. The V call is TRBV15, the J call TRBJ1-2, with unresolved D. Trimming shortened V by 8 bases and J by 4 bases, and 14 bases separated the two germline ends. CDR1 and CDR2 (germline): LNHNV, YYDKDF (reference sequence). The CDR3 runs 13 residues.

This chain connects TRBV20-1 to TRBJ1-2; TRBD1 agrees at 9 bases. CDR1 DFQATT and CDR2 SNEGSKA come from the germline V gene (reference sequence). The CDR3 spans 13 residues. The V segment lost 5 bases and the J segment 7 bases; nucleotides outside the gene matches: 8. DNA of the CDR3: TGCAGTGCTGCCTTTACAGGGGGCAGTGGCTACACCTTC. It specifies CSAAFTGGSGYTF.

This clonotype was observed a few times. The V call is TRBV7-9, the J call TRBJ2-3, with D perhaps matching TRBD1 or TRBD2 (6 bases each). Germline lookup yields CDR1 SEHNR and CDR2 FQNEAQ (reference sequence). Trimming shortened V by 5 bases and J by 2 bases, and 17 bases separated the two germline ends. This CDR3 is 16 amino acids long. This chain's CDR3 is CASSPLGGRYTDTQYF. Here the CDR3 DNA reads TGTGCCAGCAGCCCACTCGGGGGCAGGTACACAGATACGCAGTATTTT.

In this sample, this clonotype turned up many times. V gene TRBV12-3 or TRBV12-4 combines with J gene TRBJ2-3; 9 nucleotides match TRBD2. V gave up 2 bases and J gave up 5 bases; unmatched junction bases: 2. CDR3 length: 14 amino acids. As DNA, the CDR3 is TGTGCCAGCAGTTTACTAGCGGGACAAGATACGCAGTATTTT. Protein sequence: CASSLLAGQDTQYF.

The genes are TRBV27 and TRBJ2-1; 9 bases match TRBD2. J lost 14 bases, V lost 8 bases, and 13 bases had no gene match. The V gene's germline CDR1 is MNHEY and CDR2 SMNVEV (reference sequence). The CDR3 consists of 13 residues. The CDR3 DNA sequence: TGTGCCAGCTATGATGACAAAGCTAGCGGGGAGTTCTTC. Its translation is CASYDDKASGEFF.

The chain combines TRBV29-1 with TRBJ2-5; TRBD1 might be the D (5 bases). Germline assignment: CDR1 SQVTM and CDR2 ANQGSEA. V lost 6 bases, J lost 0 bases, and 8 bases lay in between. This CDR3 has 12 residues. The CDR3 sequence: CSVLRDQETQYF. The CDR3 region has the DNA TGCAGCGTGCTCAGGGACCAAGAGACCCAGTACTTC. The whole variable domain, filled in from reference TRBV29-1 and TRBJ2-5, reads SAVISQKPSRDICQRGTSLTIQCQVDSQVTMMFWYRQQPGQSLTLIATANQGSEATYESGFVIDKFPISRPNLTFSTLTVSNMSPEDSSIYLCSVLRDQETQYFGPGTRLLVL.

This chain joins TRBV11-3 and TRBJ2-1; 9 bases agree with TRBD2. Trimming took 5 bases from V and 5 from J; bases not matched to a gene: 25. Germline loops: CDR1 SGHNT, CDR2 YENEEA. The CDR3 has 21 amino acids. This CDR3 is CASSHPMRVAGAGDIDNEQFF. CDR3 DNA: TGTGCCAGCAGCCATCCAATGCGGGTAGCGGGGGCTGGGGATATCGACAATGAGCAGTTCTTC.

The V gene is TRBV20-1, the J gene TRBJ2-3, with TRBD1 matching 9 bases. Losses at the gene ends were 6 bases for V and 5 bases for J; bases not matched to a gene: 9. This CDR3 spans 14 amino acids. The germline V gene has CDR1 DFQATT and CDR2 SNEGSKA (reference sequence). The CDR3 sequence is CSATDRGKGDTQYF. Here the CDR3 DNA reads TGCAGTGCAACTGACAGGGGGAAAGGAGATACGCAGTATTTT.

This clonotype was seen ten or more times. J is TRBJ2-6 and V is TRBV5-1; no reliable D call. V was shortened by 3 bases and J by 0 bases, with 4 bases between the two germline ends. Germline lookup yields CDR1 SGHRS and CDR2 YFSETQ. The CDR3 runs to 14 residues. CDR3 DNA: TGCGCCAGCAGCTGGGGCTCTGGGGCCAACGTCCTGACTTTC. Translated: CASSWGSGANVLTF. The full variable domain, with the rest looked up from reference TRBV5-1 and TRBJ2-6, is KAGVTQTPRYLIKTRGQQVTLSCSPISGHRSVSWYQQTPGQGLQFLFEYFSETQRNKGNFPGRFSGRQFSNSRSEMNVSTLELGDSALYLCASSWGSGANVLTFGAGSRLTVL.

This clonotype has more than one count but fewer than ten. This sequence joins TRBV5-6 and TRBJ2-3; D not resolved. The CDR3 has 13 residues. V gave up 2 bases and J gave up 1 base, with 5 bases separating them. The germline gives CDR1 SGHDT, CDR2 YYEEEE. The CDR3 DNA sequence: TGTGCCAGCAGCTTCCAGGGCACAGATACGCAGTATTTT. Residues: CASSFQGTDTQYF.

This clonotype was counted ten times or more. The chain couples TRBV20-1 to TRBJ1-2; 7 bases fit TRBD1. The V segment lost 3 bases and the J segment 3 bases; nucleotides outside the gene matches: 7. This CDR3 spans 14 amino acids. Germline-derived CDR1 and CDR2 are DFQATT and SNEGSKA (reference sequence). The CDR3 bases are TGCAGTGCTAGGGGCACAGACAGGGACTATGGCTACACCTTC. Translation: CSARGTDRDYGYTF.

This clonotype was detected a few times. The CDR3 protein is CASSYPGTYTF. In DNA form, the CDR3 reads TGTGCCAGCAGTTACCCCGGGACCTACACCTTC. This chain links TRBV6-6 with TRBJ1-2; D might be TRBD1 (5 bases). V shed 2 bases and J shed 10 bases, with 8 bases lying between them. This CDR3 has 11 residues. The germline CDR1 and CDR2 sequences are MNHNY and SVGAGI (reference sequence).

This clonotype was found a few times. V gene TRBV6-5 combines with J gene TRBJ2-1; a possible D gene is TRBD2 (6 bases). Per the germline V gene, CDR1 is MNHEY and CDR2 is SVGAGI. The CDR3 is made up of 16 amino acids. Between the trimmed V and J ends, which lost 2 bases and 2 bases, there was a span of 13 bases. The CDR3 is CASSYLRLGPYNEQFF. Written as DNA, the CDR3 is TGTGCCAGCAGTTACCTGAGACTAGGCCCCTACAATGAGCAGTTCTTC.

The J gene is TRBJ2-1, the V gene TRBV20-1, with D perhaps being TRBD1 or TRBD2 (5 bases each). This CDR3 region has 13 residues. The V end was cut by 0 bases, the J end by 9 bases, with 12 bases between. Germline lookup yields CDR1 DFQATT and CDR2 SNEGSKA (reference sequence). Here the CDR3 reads CSARDLRGREQFF. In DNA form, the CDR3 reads TGCAGTGCTAGAGATCTCCGGGGCCGTGAGCAGTTCTTC.